Listed below are T cell receptor beta chains from one sample, sequenced in a study of T cells in Graves' hyperthyroidism and ophthalmopathy. TCRdb re-called the multiplex PCR reads through MiXCR, storing one row per CDR3 protein. The sample includes roughly 300,000 distinct CDR3 sequences, roughly a fifth of them seen just once. The material sequenced was blood. The source is a woman aged 45-65 years with Graves' hyperthyroidism. CDR3s include the opening cysteine and the closing phenylalanine or tryptophan. Only part of the rows carry a size: once, few, many, or a class if the clone is expanded.

>many|14|TRBV2
CASSEGGPNTEAFF
>many|14|TRBV20-1
CSARSSGRVNEQFF
>NA|15|TRBV6-5
CASSYNIAGNTEAFF
>NA|13|TRBV19
CASSATREYEQYF
>many|14|TRBV2
CASSSGRAGQPQHF
>many|15|TRBV20-1
CSAPGGGLFTDTQYF
>many|16|TRBV9
CASSAVGLAGPDTQYF
>many|14|TRBV2
CASRLPDRKDTQYF
>NA|15|TRBV7-9
CASSLGGVVGDEQYF
>NA|12|TRBV20-1
CSVRQGDTEAFF
>many|15|TRBV11-2
CASSSGGRGSYEQYF
>few|15|TRBV29-1
CSVLPPGAVYNEQFF
>many|15|TRBV4-2
CASSQDRGTVHGYTF
>many|17|TRBV27
CASRYGGGESHYNEQFF
>NA|13|TRBV6-1
CASIGRGLGEAFF
>many|13|TRBV20-1
CSARTPNYYEQYF
>many|15|TRBV5-1
CASSPWEDNTGELFF
>many|16|TRBV19
CASSSKVNLSNQPQHF
>many|17|TRBV27
CASSALRGRVNSHEQFF
>many|13|TRBV30
CAWSEGTPYGYTF
>many|17|TRBV11-2
CASSWGQGSGMNTEAFF
>NA|15|TRBV2
CASSSLDRGRGEQYF
>many|13|TRBV20-1
CSARLRDQETQYF
>many|14|TRBV6-4
CASSVTGGGETQYF
>NA|8|TRBV28
CASHQAFF
>many|17|TRBV6-1
CASSYSGLAGIYNEQFF
>many|15|TRBV6-1
CASRRQINSNQPQHF
>few|12|TRBV29-1
CSGGLNNYGYTF
>NA|15|TRBV11-2
CASSLSSTGLYGYTF
>many|11|TRBV7-9
CASSLGQEQYF
>NA|15|TRBV2
CASTQGAVSYNEQFF
>few|13|TRBV4-1
CASRRGAVGELFF
>NA|16|TRBV11-2
CASSLTSGAIYTEAFF
>few|15|TRBV5-1
CASSFGLTVPRGASF
>many|16|TRBV5-1
CASSLGLATPTDTQYF
>many|12|TRBV6-6
CASSYGGDEQFF
>many|12|TRBV20-1
CSASAGDTEAFF